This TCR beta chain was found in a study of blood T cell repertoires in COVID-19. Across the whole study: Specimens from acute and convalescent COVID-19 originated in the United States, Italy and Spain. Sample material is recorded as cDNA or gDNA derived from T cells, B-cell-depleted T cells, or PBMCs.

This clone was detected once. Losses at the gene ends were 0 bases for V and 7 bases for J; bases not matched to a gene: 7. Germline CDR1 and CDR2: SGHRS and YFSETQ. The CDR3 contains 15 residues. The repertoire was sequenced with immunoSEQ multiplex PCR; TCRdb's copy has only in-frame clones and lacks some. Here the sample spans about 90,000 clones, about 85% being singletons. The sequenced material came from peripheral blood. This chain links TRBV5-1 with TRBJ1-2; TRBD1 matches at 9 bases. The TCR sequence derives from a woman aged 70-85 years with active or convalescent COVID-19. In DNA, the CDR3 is TGCGCCAGCAGCTTGGCCGGACAGGGGATTCCTGGCTACACCTTC. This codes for CASSLAGQGIPGYTF.